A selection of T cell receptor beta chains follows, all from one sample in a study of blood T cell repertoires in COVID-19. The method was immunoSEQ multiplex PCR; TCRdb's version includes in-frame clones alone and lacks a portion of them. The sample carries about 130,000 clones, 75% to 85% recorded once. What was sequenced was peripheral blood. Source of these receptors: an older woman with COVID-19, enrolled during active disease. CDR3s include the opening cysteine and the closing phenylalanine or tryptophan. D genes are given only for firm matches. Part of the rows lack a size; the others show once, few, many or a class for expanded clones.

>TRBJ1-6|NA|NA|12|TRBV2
CASSESGDTLHF
TGTGCCAGCAGTGAATCGGGGGATACCCTCCACTTT
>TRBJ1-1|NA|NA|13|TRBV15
CATSRSGTAEAFF
TGTGCCACCAGCAGAAGCGGGACGGCTGAAGCTTTCTTT
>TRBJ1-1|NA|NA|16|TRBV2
CASSEAFGRVDTEAFF
TGTGCCAGCAGTGAAGCGTTCGGCAGGGTGGACACTGAAGCTTTCTTT
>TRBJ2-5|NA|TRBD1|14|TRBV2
CASSDIQGAKTQYF
TGTGCCAGCAGTGATATTCAGGGGGCGAAGACCCAGTACTTC
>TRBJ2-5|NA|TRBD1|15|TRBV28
CASSSDRGPQETQYF
TGTGCCAGCAGTTCCGACAGGGGGCCGCAGGAGACCCAGTACTTC
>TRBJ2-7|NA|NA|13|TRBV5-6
CASSFGQTYEQYF
TGTGCCAGCAGCTTTGGACAGACCTACGAGCAGTACTTC
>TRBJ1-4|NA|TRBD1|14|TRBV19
CASSAGTEPEKLFF
TGTGCCAGTAGTGCCGGGACAGAGCCTGAAAAACTGTTTTTT
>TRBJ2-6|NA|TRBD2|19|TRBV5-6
CASSLAGRGWKSGANVLTF
TGTGCCAGCAGCTTGGCGGGGAGGGGATGGAAGTCAGGGGCCAACGTCCTGACTTTC
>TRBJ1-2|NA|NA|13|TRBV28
CASRTGGNYGYTF
TGTGCCAGCCGAACCGGAGGGAACTATGGCTACACCTTC
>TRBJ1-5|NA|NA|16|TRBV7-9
CASSLESGFANQPQHF
TGTGCCAGCAGCTTAGAGTCGGGGTTCGCCAATCAGCCCCAGCATTTT
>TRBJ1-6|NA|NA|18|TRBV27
CASSRSTDPLSYNSPLHF
TGTGCCAGCAGTAGGTCGACAGACCCCCTCTCCTATAATTCACCCCTCCACTTT
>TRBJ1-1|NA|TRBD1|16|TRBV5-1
CASSYEGGGMGTEAFF
TGCGCCAGCAGCTACGAAGGAGGGGGCATGGGTACTGAAGCTTTCTTT
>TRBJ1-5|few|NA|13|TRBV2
CASTADSEQPQHF
TGTGCCAGCACGGCCGACAGTGAGCAGCCCCAGCATTTT
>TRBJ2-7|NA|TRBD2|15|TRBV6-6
CASSYSSGGSYEQYF
TGTGCCAGCAGTTACTCTAGCGGGGGATCCTACGAGCAGTACTTC
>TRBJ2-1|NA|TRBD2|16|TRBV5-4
CATTTGAGGSYNEQFF
TGTGCCACTACAACTGGAGCGGGGGGTTCCTACAATGAGCAGTTCTTC
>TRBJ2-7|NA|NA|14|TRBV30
CAWKSADWTYEQYF
TGTGCCTGGAAATCAGCGGACTGGACCTACGAGCAGTACTTC
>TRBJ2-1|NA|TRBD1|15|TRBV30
CAWSADRGPYNEQFF
TGTGCCTGGAGCGCGGACAGGGGTCCCTACAATGAGCAGTTCTTC
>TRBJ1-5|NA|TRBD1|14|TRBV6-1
CASSETGGKQPQHF
TGTGCCAGCAGTGAGACAGGGGGCAAGCAGCCCCAGCATTTT
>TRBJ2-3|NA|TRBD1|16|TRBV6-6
CASSSRGTGVGDTQYF
TGTGCCAGCAGTTCCAGGGGGACAGGGGTGGGAGATACGCAGTATTTT
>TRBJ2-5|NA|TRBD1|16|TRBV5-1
CASSLGGRGRGETQYF
TGCGCCAGCAGCTTGGGTGGCAGGGGGCGCGGGGAGACCCAGTACTTC
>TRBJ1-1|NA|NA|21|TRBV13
CASSLGPRFWGGGHLNTEAFF
TGTGCCAGCAGCTTAGGCCCTCGCTTCTGGGGAGGCGGCCATTTGAACACTGAAGCTTTCTTT
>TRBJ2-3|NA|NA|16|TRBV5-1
CASSLMAGASTDTQYF
TGCGCCAGCAGCTTAATGGCGGGGGCCAGCACAGATACGCAGTATTTT
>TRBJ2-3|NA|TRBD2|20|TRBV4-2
CASSQDLASGTGGYTDTQYF
TGTGCCAGCAGCCAAGATCTAGCCTCCGGCACGGGGGGTTACACAGATACGCAGTATTTT
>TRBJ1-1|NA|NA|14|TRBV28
CASSSEGAYTEAFF
TGTGCCAGCAGTTCGGAGGGCGCGTACACTGAAGCTTTCTTT
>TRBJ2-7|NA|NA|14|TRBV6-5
CASSYIADSYEQYF
TGTGCCAGCAGTTACATCGCAGACTCCTACGAGCAGTACTTC
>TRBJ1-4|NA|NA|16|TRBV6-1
CASSEVSGATNEKLFF
TGTGCCAGCAGTGAAGTCAGTGGTGCAACTAATGAAAAACTGTTTTTT
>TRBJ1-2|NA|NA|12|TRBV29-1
CSALGGNYGYTF
TGCAGCGCCCTAGGCGGAAACTATGGCTACACCTTC
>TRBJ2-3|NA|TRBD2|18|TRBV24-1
CATSHPPGRGGIPDTQYF
TGTGCCACCAGTCATCCACCCGGGCGGGGGGGAATCCCAGATACGCAGTATTTT
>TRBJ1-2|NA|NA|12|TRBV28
CASSNDIYGYTF
TGTGCCAGCAGTAACGACATCTATGGCTACACCTTC
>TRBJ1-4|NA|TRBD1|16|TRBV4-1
CASSQDPGQGVKKLFF
TGCGCCAGCAGCCAAGATCCGGGACAGGGGGTGAAAAAACTGTTTTTT
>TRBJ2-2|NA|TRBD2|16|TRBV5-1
CASSGTSGGANGELFF
TGCGCCAGCAGCGGGACTAGCGGGGGGGCCAACGGGGAGCTGTTTTTT
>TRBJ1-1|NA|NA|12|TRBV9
CASGQGSTEAFF
TGTGCCAGCGGCCAGGGAAGCACTGAAGCTTTCTTT
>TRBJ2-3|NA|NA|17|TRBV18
CASSPFAGARRADTQYF
TGTGCCAGCTCACCCTTTGCGGGGGCGCGGAGGGCAGATACGCAGTATTTT
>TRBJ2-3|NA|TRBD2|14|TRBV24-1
CARVTSGDTDTQYF
TGTGCCCGGGTGACTAGCGGGGACACAGATACGCAGTATTTT
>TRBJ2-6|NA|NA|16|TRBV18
CASSLRDRSGANVLTF
TGTGCCAGCTCACTCCGAGACAGGAGTGGGGCCAACGTCCTGACTTTC
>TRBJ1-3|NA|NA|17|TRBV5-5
CASSLAPGGSGRNTIYF
TGTGCCAGCAGCTTGGCCCCTGGGGGCAGTGGGAGAAACACCATATATTTT
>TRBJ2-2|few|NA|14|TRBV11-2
CASSLDTRAQGRLF
TGTGCCAGCAGCTTAGATACGAGGGCACAGGGGAGGCTTTTT